These 30 T cell receptor beta chains originate from one sample sequenced in a study of T-cell memory formation after mild COVID-19. One entry per CDR3 protein, called by TCRdb with MiXCR from the 5' RACE reads. This sample has around 450,000 distinct CDR3 sequences, with roughly 20% found just once. Sequenced: PBMCs or a T cell subset sorted from them (not recorded which). The receptors derive from an adult woman who had mild COVID-19 (a few samples of this study predate the infection). Cell type and time point are not known.

The chain couples TRBV10-3 to TRBJ2-3; 11 positions agree with TRBD1. This CDR3 comprises 16 residues. Per germline, CDR1 ENHRY and CDR2 SYGVKD. The V gene end was trimmed by 3 bases and the J gene end by 3 bases; junction bases not matched to a gene: 5. CDR3 coding DNA: TGTGCCATCAGTGAACGGGACAGGGGGGGTACAGATACGCAGTATTTT. It is translated as CAISERDRGGTDTQYF.

The chain links TRBV12-3 or TRBV12-4 to TRBJ1-5; TRBD1 might be the D (5 bases). The ends were cut back, 3 bases at V and 4 bases at J, with 10 bases in the middle. This CDR3 region has 14 residues. In DNA, the CDR3 is TGTGCCAGCAGTTTTTCGGGGGTAAATCAGCCCCAGCATTTT. Amino acid sequence: CASSFSGVNQPQHF.

Written as DNA, the CDR3 is TGTGCCAGCGCCCAGATGAACACTGAAGCTTTCTTT. Translating gives CASAQMNTEAFF. The chain couples TRBV3-1 to TRBJ1-1; D unclear. Deletions cut 8 bases from V and 0 bases from J, with 7 bases between. CDR3 length equals 12 residues. The germline gives CDR1 LGHDT, CDR2 YNNKEL (reference sequence).

The chain recombines TRBV19 with TRBJ1-1; 7 bases are shared with TRBD1. The CDR3 has 15 residues. Germline CDR1 LNHDA, CDR2 SQIVND (reference sequence). Trimming cost V 4 bases and J 4 bases; bases outside gene matches: 9. CDR3 DNA sequence: TGTGCCAGTAGTAAAATGACCAGGGGGTCCACTGAAGCTTTCTTT. Its protein product is CASSKMTRGSTEAFF. The full variable domain, with the rest looked up from reference TRBV19 and TRBJ1-1, is DGGITQSPKYLFRKEGQNVTLSCEQNLNHDAMYWYRQDPGQGLRLIYYSQIVNDFQKGDIAEGYSVSREKKESFPLTVTSAQKNPTAFYLCASSKMTRGSTEAFFGQGTRLTVV.

This clonotype was detected ten times or more. The CDR3 coding sequence is TGTGCCAGCAGTTACTCGGCGGGGGGGAGCTACAATGAGCAGTTCTTC. As protein: CASSYSAGGSYNEQFF. The chain has TRBV6-5 and TRBJ2-1; TRBD2 matches at 9 bases. V lost 0 bases, J lost 3 bases, and 3 bases stayed unmatched. Germline V lookup: CDR1 MNHEY, CDR2 SVGAGI. This CDR3 comprises 16 residues.

This clonotype occurred a few times. This sequence joins TRBV24-1 and TRBJ2-4; 7 nucleotides align to TRBD2. The trim removed 7 bases at V and 6 bases at J, leaving 8 bases unmatched. There are 14 residues in the CDR3. Germline V lookup: CDR1 KGHDR, CDR2 SFDVKD. This chain's CDR3 is CATSPGPGGNIQYF. The CDR3 DNA reads TGTGCCACCAGCCCTGGGCCGGGGGGAAACATTCAGTACTTC.

This clonotype was recorded at least ten times. The CDR3 DNA is TGTGCCAGCAGTTCTGCGGGGTACACAGATACGCAGTATTTT. Amino acid sequence: CASSSAGYTDTQYF. V is TRBV12-3 or TRBV12-4 and J is TRBJ2-3, with a weak D call TRBD2 (6 bases). CDR3 size: 14 residues. V was clipped by 4 bases and J by 2 bases, with 10 bases between them.

A few counts support this clonotype. This chain joins TRBV4-1 and TRBJ1-6; maybe TRBD1 (5 bases). The CDR3 is made up of 15 amino acids. V was trimmed by 1 base and J by 9 bases, leaving 13 bases between them. Per the germline V gene, CDR1 is MGHRA and CDR2 is YSYEKL. CDR3 nucleotide sequence: TGCGCCAGCAGCCAAGGACGGGGTGGGACTTCACCCCTCCACTTT. Translated: CASSQGRGGTSPLHF.

The chain links TRBV6-1 to TRBJ1-2; D is possibly TRBD1 (6 bases). Germline CDR1 is MNHNS and CDR2 is SASEGT. The CDR3 is 14 amino acids. Trimming cost V 2 bases and J 7 bases, with 14 bases left between them. This CDR3 reads CASSESQGLSGYTF. CDR3 in DNA: TGTGCCAGCAGTGAATCTCAGGGGTTGAGTGGCTACACCTTC.

The chain joins TRBV20-1 to TRBJ2-3, with unresolved D. V lost 1 base and J lost 10, with 15 bases in between. Germline V gene lookup returns CDR1 DFQATT and CDR2 SNEGSKA (reference sequence). The CDR3 has 13 residues. The CDR3 DNA reads TGCAGTGCTAGAGCTGCCCTGAGCCCGTCGCAGTATTTT. This gives the protein CSARAALSPSQYF.

The V gene is TRBV30, the J gene TRBJ2-1, with 8 bases identical to TRBD1. Unmatched junction bases numbered 4, after V lost 5 bases and J lost 1 base. The CDR3 sequence is 14 residues long. Germline V CDR1 and CDR2: GTSNPN, SVGIG (reference sequence). The DNA for the CDR3 is TGTGCCTGGCGACAGGGGAGGTCCTACAATGAGCAGTTCTTC. It yields the protein CAWRQGRSYNEQFF. The whole variable domain, filled in from reference TRBV30 and TRBJ2-1, reads SQTIHQWPATLVQPVGSPLSLECTVEGTSNPNLYWYRQAAGRGLQLLFYSVGIGQISSEVPQNLSASRPQDRQFILSSKKLLLSDSGFYLCAWRQGRSYNEQFFGPGTRLTVL.

There are a few counts of this clonotype. The V gene is TRBV4-2, the J gene TRBJ1-1, with TRBD1 identical over 12 bases. The CDR3 is 15 amino acids. Per the germline V gene, CDR1 is LGHNA and CDR2 is YNFKEQ. V was pared by 1 base and J by 6 bases, with 3 bases of the junction left unmatched. The CDR3 sequence: CASSQGGQGASEAFF. The CDR3 nucleotides are TGTGCCAGCAGCCAAGGGGGACAGGGGGCCTCTGAAGCTTTCTTT.

The gene calls are TRBV29-1 and TRBJ1-1, with no clear D. The CDR3 is 14 residues long. The V gene lost 6 bases and the J gene lost 0 bases, with 14 bases spanning the gap. Germline-derived CDR1 and CDR2 are SQVTM and ANQGSEA. CDR3 in DNA: TGCAGCGTGGTCGCGACCGGCGTGAACACTGAAGCTTTCTTT. It specifies CSVVATGVNTEAFF. Looking up the rest from reference TRBV29-1 and TRBJ1-1 gives the full variable domain: SAVISQKPSRDICQRGTSLTIQCQVDSQVTMMFWYRQQPGQSLTLIATANQGSEATYESGFVIDKFPISRPNLTFSTLTVSNMSPEDSSIYLCSVVATGVNTEAFFGQGTRLTVV.

The V call is TRBV4-3, the J call TRBJ2-2, with D unresolved. The V gene lost 1 base and the J gene lost 7 bases, with 10 bases spanning the gap. The CDR3 length is 14 residues. Germline CDR1 LGHNA, CDR2 YSLEER. Written as DNA, the CDR3 is TGCGCCAGCAGCCAAGTGTTCGTGGGCGGGGAGCTGTTTTTT. Translating gives CASSQVFVGGELFF.

This clonotype has just a few counts. This rearrangement joins TRBV7-8 to TRBJ2-2; TRBD2 matches at 10 bases. The CDR3 length is 17 residues. J gave up 3 bases and V 2 bases, and 6 bases lay outside the gene matches. Germline CDR1 and CDR2: SGHVS and FQNEAQ. CDR3 coding DNA: TGTGCCAGCAGCTTATGGGCTAGCGGGGGCGACACCGGGGAGCTGTTTTTT. It translates to CASSLWASGGDTGELFF.

This clonotype came up a few times. V is TRBV5-1 and J is TRBJ2-2; 8 bases are shared with TRBD1. CDR3 length equals 17 residues. The germline gives CDR1 SGHRS, CDR2 YFSETQ. V trimming: 1 base; J trimming: 5 bases; junction bases outside the gene matches: 10. The CDR3 loop reads CASSLMYQGAGTGELFF. CDR3 DNA: TGCGCCAGCAGCTTGATGTACCAGGGGGCAGGAACCGGGGAGCTGTTTTTT.

The chain has TRBV5-5 and TRBJ2-1; 10 bases match TRBD1. This CDR3 comprises 15 residues. CDR1 is SGHKS, CDR2 YYEKEE, per germline (reference sequence). Losses at the gene ends were 3 bases for V and 9 bases for J; bases not matched to a gene: 9. As DNA, the CDR3 is TGTGCCAGCAGCTGGGGGACAGGGGTCGAGGGTGAGCAGTTCTTC. This codes for CASSWGTGVEGEQFF.

V is TRBV6-5 and J is TRBJ1-5; D gene ambiguous. The CDR3 sequence is 11 residues long. Germline V lookup: CDR1 MNHEY, CDR2 SVGAGI. The germline V and J ends were trimmed by 7 bases and 6 bases, with 7 bases remaining between them. CDR3 region: CASINSQPQHF. DNA for the CDR3: TGTGCCAGCATAAATAGTCAGCCCCAGCATTTT.

V and J are TRBV7-9 and TRBJ1-2; 7 bases agree with TRBD1. The V gene's germline CDR1 is SEHNR and CDR2 FQNEAQ (reference sequence). CDR3 length equals 13 residues. The ends lost 10 bases at V and 7 bases at J; junction bases unmatched: 12. Here the CDR3 reads CAIATGPVSGYTF. The CDR3 nucleotides are TGTGCCATCGCGACAGGGCCAGTCTCTGGCTACACCTTC.

A few counts support this clonotype. The chain combines TRBV21-1 with TRBJ2-6. TRBV21-1 is a documented pseudogene. This CDR3 has 12 amino acids. CDR3 protein: CASLRGANVLTF. CDR3 bases: TGTGCCAGCCTCCGAGGGGCCAACGTCCTGACTTTC.

This clonotype has a handful of counts. The chain uses TRBV5-1 and TRBJ2-7, with 12 bases aligning to TRBD2. Trimming took 0 bases from V and 6 from J; bases not matched to a gene: 7. The CDR3 loop spans 16 amino acids. The germline V gene encodes CDR1 SGHRS and CDR2 YFSETQ. This CDR3 is CASSLVGLAGGAEQYF. The CDR3 DNA reads TGCGCCAGCAGCTTGGTGGGACTAGCGGGTGGAGCCGAGCAGTACTTC.

This clonotype has more than one count but fewer than ten. The CDR3, as DNA: TGTGCCAGCAGCCCCGGGGACTCCTACAATGAGCAGTTCTTC. Its translation is CASSPGDSYNEQFF. The chain is built from TRBV5-4 and TRBJ2-1; the D gene is possibly TRBD2 (5 bases). V was shortened by 4 bases and J by 0 bases, with 8 bases between the two germline ends. The CDR3 totals 14 residues. Per germline, CDR1 SGHNT and CDR2 YYREEE (reference sequence).

The chain combines TRBV7-9 with TRBJ1-1, with 9 bases lining up with TRBD1. CDR1 SEHNR and CDR2 FQNEAQ come from the germline V gene (reference sequence). CDR3 length equals 15 residues. J was trimmed by 8 bases and V by 1 base; bases with no gene match: 8. Here the CDR3 reads CASSLEGRTGEEAFF. The CDR3 DNA sequence: TGTGCCAGCAGCTTAGAGGGGAGGACAGGGGAGGAAGCTTTCTTT.

The rearrangement links TRBV12-3 or TRBV12-4 to TRBJ2-1, with 10 bases identical to TRBD2. V lost 2 bases to trimming and J lost 1 base; unmatched junction nucleotides: 8. The CDR3 runs to 18 residues. CDR3: CASSLLVAGGASYNEQFF. The CDR3 DNA reads TGTGCCAGCAGTTTATTGGTAGCGGGAGGTGCGTCCTACAATGAGCAGTTCTTC.

This clonotype was seen a few times. The V and J genes are TRBV18 and TRBJ2-7; 9 bases are a match to TRBD1. CDR3 length: 14 amino acids. The junction had 5 bases not matched to a gene; V was cut back by 5 bases and J by 3 bases. Germline-derived CDR1 and CDR2 are KGHSH and LQKENI. The CDR3 bases are TGTGCCAGCTCATCCCGGGACAGGGTCTACGAGCAGTACTTC. This sequence encodes CASSSRDRVYEQYF. The whole variable domain, remainder taken from reference TRBV18 and TRBJ2-7, is NAGVMQNPRHLVRRRGQEARLRCSPMKGHSHVYWYRQLPEEGLKFMVYLQKENIIDESGMPKERFSAEFPKEGPSILRIQQVVRGDSAAYFCASSSRDRVYEQYFGPGTRLTVT.

Only a few counts were recorded for this clonotype. This chain links TRBV6-1 with TRBJ2-2, with D maybe TRBD2 (5 bases). Germline-derived CDR1 and CDR2 are MNHNS and SASEGT. Trimming took off 4 bases at V and 0 bases at J, with 6 bases between the two ends. CDR3 length: 14 residues. Here the CDR3 DNA reads TGTGCCAGCAGTGGACTATCGAACACCGGGGAGCTGTTTTTT. This encodes CASSGLSNTGELFF.

The rearrangement joins TRBV12-3 or TRBV12-4 to TRBJ2-1; D uncertain. V was shortened by 3 bases and J by 3 bases, with 18 bases between the two germline ends. This CDR3 has 17 amino acids. CDR3: CASSFYGAISYYNEQFF. The CDR3 DNA sequence: TGTGCCAGCAGTTTTTATGGAGCAATTAGCTACTACAATGAGCAGTTCTTC.

V usage is TRBV28 and J usage is TRBJ2-7; the D call may be TRBD1 or TRBD2 (6 bases each). In germline, CDR1 is MDHEN, CDR2 SYDVKM. The CDR3 loop spans 11 amino acids. The CDR3: CAHGGPYEQYF. DNA for the CDR3: TGTGCACATGGGGGGCCCTACGAGCAGTACTTC. Full variable domain (outside the CDR3, taken from reference TRBV28 and TRBJ2-7): DVKVTQSSRYLVKRTGEKVFLECVQDMDHENMFWYRQDPGLGLRLIYFSYDVKMKEKGDIPEGYSVSREKKERFSLILESASTNQTSMYLCAHGGPYEQYFGPGTRLTVT.

In its sample, this clonotype was seen many times. The V call is TRBV6-2 or TRBV6-3, the J call TRBJ2-7, with 10 bases aligning to TRBD2. Germline-derived CDR1 and CDR2 are MNHEY and SVGEGT. The CDR3 extends over 15 amino acids. J gave up 0 bases and V 4 bases, and 3 bases lay outside the gene matches. The CDR3 loop is CASSLPSGGSYEQYF. In DNA form, the CDR3 reads TGTGCCAGCAGTTTACCTAGCGGGGGCTCCTACGAGCAGTACTTC.

This clonotype turned up a few times. The chain has TRBV29-1 and TRBJ2-5; 7 bases align to TRBD1. The CDR3 sequence is 12 residues long. The V gene end was trimmed by 7 bases and the J gene end by 5 bases; junction bases not matched to a gene: 7. Germline CDR1 is SQVTM and CDR2 is ANQGSEA. CDR3 sequence reads: CSAQGSRETQYF. The DNA of the CDR3 is TGCAGCGCACAGGGGAGTAGGGAGACCCAGTACTTC.